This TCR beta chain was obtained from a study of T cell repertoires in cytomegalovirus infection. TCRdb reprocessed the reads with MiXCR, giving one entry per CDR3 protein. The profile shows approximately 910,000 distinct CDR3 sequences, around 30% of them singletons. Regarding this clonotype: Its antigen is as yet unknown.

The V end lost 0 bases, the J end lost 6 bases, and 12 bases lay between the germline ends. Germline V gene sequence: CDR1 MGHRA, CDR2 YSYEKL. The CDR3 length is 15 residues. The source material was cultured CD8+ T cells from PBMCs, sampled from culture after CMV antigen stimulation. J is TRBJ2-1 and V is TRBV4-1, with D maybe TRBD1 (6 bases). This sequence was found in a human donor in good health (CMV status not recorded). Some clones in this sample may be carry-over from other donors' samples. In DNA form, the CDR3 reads TGCGCCAGCAGCCAAGAGGGGGCAGGGACCAATGAGCAGTTCTTC. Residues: CASSQEGAGTNEQFF.